The entry that follows covers one TCR beta chain sequence. CD45RO negativity and positive selection for CCR7 defined naive CD8 cells, a population that excluded terminally differentiated effector memory CD45RA+ cells. The protocol was immunoSEQ multiplex PCR, while the TCRdb copy is restricted to in-frame clones and leaves out a portion. The sample contains roughly 2,000,000 clones, approximately 92% of which appear only once. This sample is drawn from a study of shared clonotypes between healthy human individuals. Study summary: Researchers assigned three CD4 naive, three CD4 memory, two CD8 naive and one CD8 memory plate to each donor.

This CDR3 spans 18 amino acids. In germline, CDR1 is MNHNS, CDR2 SASEGT. Trimming cost V 2 bases and J 6 bases, with 22 bases left between them. The genes are TRBV6-1 and TRBJ2-2; possibly TRBD1 for D (5 bases). Sequenced material: naive CD8+ T cells from PBMCs. The receptor was derived from a man aged 18 to 29 in good health. Some clones in this sample may be carry-over from other donors' samples. CDR3: CASSEHLDMGKVAGELFF. DNA of the CDR3: TGTGCCAGCAGTGAACATCTGGACATGGGAAAAGTAGCCGGGGAGCTGTTTTTT.